This section outlines one T cell receptor beta chain sequence together with its context. Germline values: CDR1 SGHRS, CDR2 YFSETQ. The V and J ends lost 7 bases and 0 bases, in that order; junction bases with no gene match: 5. The CDR3 extends over 14 amino acids. This sample was included in a study of T cells after yellow fever vaccination. Using its own MiXCR run on the 5' RACE reads, TCRdb lists one record per CDR3 protein. Here the sample spans a few hundred thousand distinct CDR3 sequences, about 10% being singletons. This chain connects TRBV5-1 to TRBJ2-3, with 7 positions matching TRBD2. The clonotype was recovered from a man aged 18 to 29 who received the YFV17D yellow fever vaccine. Sample: CD4+ T cells sorted from PBMCs, taken 5 days after the yellow fever booster vaccination. CDR3 amino acids: CASRGGTSTDTQYF. The CDR3, as DNA: TGCGCCAGCCGGGGAGGGACTAGCACAGATACGCAGTATTTT.